This T cell receptor (beta chain) was recovered during a study of Ad26.COV2.S vaccination and SARS-CoV-2 variants. Overall study context: Donor got 5x10^10 or 1x10^11 viral particles of Ad26.COV2.S.

Stated treatment: roughly 18 received Ad26.COV2.S at low or high dose, single or two shots; 5 received placebo; per-sample allocation not given. Sampling was done on day 63 after the first vaccine or placebo injection. The V gene's germline CDR1 is LNHDA and CDR2 SQIVND (reference sequence). The CDR3 totals 12 residues. The J segment lost 5 bases and the V segment lost 9 bases, leaving 4 bases of the junction unmatched. Regarding this clone: Its specificity is unknown.

General study points: Substantial response breadth was reportedly seen for spike-specific CD8+ and CD4+ T cells after vaccination.

The protocol was immunoSEQ multiplex PCR, while the TCRdb copy is restricted to in-frame clones and leaves out a portion. The profile shows over 400,000 clones, around 93% of them singletons. Source: peripheral blood, taken in a trial of Ad26.COV2.S vaccine versus placebo. This TCR derives from a person aged 18 to 59 who received the Ad26.COV2.S COVID-19 vaccine or a placebo. V is TRBV19 and J is TRBJ1-1; 9 bases are a match to TRBD1. The chain's CDR3 is CASIQGATEAFF. In nucleotides, the CDR3 is TGTGCCAGCATACAGGGGGCGACTGAAGCTTTCTTT. Full variable domain (outside the CDR3, taken from reference TRBV19 and TRBJ1-1): DGGITQSPKYLFRKEGQNVTLSCEQNLNHDAMYWYRQDPGQGLRLIYYSQIVNDFQKGDIAEGYSVSREKKESFPLTVTSAQKNPTAFYLCASIQGATEAFFGQGTRLTVV.